The present TCR beta chain was sequenced within a study of T-cell memory formation after mild COVID-19. Points on this clonotype: The germline gene is not matched at one end of the junction; a read error may be the cause.

TCRdb itself ran the 5' RACE reads through MiXCR, one entry per CDR3 protein. The top ten hold about 8.1% of the sample, which has roughly 610,000 distinct CDR3 sequences, 17% seen once. The CDR3 contains 13 residues. The V gene's germline CDR1 is MNHNS and CDR2 SASEGT. Sequencing was done on a sample of PBMCs or a T cell subset sorted from them (not recorded which). The V gene is TRBV6-1, the J gene TRBJ2-7; D might be TRBD1 (5 bases). The TCR was taken from an adult woman who had mild COVID-19 (a few samples of this study predate the infection). Cell type and time point are not known. The CDR3 DNA reads TGTGCCATCAGTGTGGGCAGGACATACGAGCAGTACTTC. Translated: CAISVGRTYEQYF.